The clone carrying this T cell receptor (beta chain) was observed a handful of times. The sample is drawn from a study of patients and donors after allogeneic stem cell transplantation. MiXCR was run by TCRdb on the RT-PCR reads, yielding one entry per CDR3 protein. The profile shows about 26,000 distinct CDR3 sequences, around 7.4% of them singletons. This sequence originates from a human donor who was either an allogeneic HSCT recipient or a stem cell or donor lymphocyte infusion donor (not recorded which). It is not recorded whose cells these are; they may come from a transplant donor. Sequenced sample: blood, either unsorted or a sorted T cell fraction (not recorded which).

CDR3 amino acids: CSARPRTRSGNTIYF. The CDR3 DNA follows: TGCAGTGCTCGGCCGAGGACACGCTCTGGAAACACCATATATTTT. The genes are TRBV20-1 and TRBJ1-3; possible D gene TRBD1, 5 bases. This CDR3 region has 15 residues. Looked up from germline, CDR1 is DFQATT and CDR2 is SNEGSKA (reference sequence). V dropped 5 bases and J dropped 0 bases, with 14 bases sitting between them.